This entry describes one T cell receptor beta chain. cDNA serving as the sequencing template came from extracted, reverse transcribed RNA. TCRdb's copy holds only in-frame clones and misses some; the assay was immunoSEQ multiplex PCR. The table includes roughly 40,000 clones, roughly two thirds detected once. As to treatment: oral pan-JAK inhibitor, 5-10 mg twice daily. The sample comes from a study of CD8+ T cells in alopecia areata. The germline V and J ends were trimmed by 0 bases and 6 bases, with 11 bases remaining between them. CDR3 length: 14 residues. CDR1 is GTSNPN and CDR2 is SVGIG in the germline V gene (reference sequence).

The chain combines TRBV30 with TRBJ2-2; D perhaps matches TRBD2 (6 bases). Sequencing was performed on CD8+ T cells sorted from blood, taken at week 4, from a patient treated with tofacitinib. The sequence was collected from a human donor with alopecia areata. CDR3 in amino acids: CAWSVRGRSGELFF. The CDR3 DNA reads TGTGCCTGGAGTGTACGGGGGAGGTCCGGGGAGCTGTTTTTT.